The source of this TCR beta chain is a study of T cells in localized non-small cell lung cancer. Study-wide points: One tumor region alone was sequenced, and heterogeneity therefore remains possible. Tumor trailed uninvolved adjacent lung in T cell clonality, which peaked there. Higher T cell density in the blood was associated with longer overall survival, whereas higher adjacent-lung clonality associated with shorter survival. In adjacent lung appeared a median 57 of the top 100 tumor clones.

Points on this clone: Its antigen is not identified.

The germline CDR1 and CDR2 sequences are SGHRS and YFSETQ. This CDR3 spans 15 amino acids. Trimming took 5 bases from V and 4 from J, leaving 18 bases between them. Libraries were prepared by immunoSEQ multiplex PCR; TCRdb keeps only in-frame clonotypes and omits some of them. The repertoire holds about 25,000 clones, with approximately 86% as singletons. The rearrangement joins TRBV5-1 to TRBJ2-5; D perhaps matches TRBD2 (5 bases). The clonotype was recovered from a male donor at least 60 years old with stage II squamous cell lung carcinoma. The sample was peripheral blood, taken before any cancer treatment. The CDR3 DNA reads TGCGCCAGCAGGTCCACCGGGAAGTCTTCAGAGACCCAGTACTTC. Its translation: CASRSTGKSSETQYF. The entire variable domain, with the rest obtained from reference TRBV5-1 and TRBJ2-5, is as follows: KAGVTQTPRYLIKTRGQQVTLSCSPISGHRSVSWYQQTPGQGLQFLFEYFSETQRNKGNFPGRFSGRQFSNSRSEMNVSTLELGDSALYLCASRSTGKSSETQYFGPGTRLLVL.